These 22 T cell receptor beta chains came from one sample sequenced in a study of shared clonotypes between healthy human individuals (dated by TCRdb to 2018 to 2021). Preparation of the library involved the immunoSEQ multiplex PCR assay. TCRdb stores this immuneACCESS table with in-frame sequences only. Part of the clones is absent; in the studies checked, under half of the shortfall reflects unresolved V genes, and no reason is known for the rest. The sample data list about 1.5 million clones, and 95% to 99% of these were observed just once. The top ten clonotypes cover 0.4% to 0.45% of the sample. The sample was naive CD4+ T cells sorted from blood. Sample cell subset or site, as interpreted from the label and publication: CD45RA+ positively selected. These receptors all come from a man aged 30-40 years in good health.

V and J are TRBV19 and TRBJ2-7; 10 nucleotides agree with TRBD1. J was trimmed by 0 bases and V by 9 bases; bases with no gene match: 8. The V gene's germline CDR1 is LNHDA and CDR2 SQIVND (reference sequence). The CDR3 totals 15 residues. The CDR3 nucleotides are TGTGCCAGCCGCCGGACAGGGGGATTCTCCTACGAGCAGTACTTC. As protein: CASRRTGGFSYEQYF.

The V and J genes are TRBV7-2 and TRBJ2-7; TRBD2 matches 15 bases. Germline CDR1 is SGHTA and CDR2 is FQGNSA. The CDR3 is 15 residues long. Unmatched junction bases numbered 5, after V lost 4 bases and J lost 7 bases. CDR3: CASSWTSGRASEQYF. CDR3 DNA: TGTGCCAGCAGCTGGACTAGCGGGAGGGCCAGTGAGCAGTACTTC.

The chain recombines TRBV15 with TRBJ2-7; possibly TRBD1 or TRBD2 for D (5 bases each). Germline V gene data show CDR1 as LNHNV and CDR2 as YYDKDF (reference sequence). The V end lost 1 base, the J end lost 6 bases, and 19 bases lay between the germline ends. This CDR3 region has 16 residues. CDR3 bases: TGTGCCACCAGCAGAGTTTCCGGGACCCGAGGTACCGAGCAGTACTTC. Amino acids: CATSRVSGTRGTEQYF.

CDR3 in DNA: TGTGCCACCAGCAGCCCGGGACAGGGTGATGAAAAACTGTTTTTT. Its protein is CATSSPGQGDEKLFF. The chain employs TRBV15 and TRBJ1-4, with 9 bases that match TRBD1. After removal of 3 bases from V and 6 bases from J, the junction contained 5 bases not matched to a gene. The germline gives CDR1 LNHNV, CDR2 YYDKDF (reference sequence). CDR3 length equals 15 residues.

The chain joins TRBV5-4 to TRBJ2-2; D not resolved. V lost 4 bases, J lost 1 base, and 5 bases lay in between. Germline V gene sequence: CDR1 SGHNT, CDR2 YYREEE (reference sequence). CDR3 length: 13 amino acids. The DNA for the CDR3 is TGTGCCAGCAGCGGAGTGAACACCGGGGAGCTGTTTTTT. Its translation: CASSGVNTGELFF.

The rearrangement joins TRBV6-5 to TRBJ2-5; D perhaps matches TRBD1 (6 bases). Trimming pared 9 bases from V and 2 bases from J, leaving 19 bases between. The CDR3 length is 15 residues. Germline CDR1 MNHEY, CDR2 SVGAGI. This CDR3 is CASRAFSGAQETQYF. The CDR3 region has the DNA TGTGCCAGTCGGGCCTTCTCAGGGGCTCAAGAGACCCAGTACTTC.

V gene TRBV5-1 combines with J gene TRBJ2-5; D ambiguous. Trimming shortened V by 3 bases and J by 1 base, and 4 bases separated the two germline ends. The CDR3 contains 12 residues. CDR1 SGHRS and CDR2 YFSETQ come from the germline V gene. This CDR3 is CASSWFQETQYF. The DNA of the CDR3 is TGCGCCAGCAGCTGGTTCCAAGAGACCCAGTACTTC.

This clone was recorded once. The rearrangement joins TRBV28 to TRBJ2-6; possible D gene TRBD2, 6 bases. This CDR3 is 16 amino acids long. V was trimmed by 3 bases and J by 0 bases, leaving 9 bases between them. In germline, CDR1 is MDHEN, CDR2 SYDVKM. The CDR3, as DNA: TGTGCCAGCAGTTTCCGGGGGAACTCTGGGGCCAACGTCCTGACTTTC. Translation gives CASSFRGNSGANVLTF. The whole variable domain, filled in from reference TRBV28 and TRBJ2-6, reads DVKVTQSSRYLVKRTGEKVFLECVQDMDHENMFWYRQDPGLGLRLIYFSYDVKMKEKGDIPEGYSVSREKKERFSLILESASTNQTSMYLCASSFRGNSGANVLTFGAGSRLTVL.

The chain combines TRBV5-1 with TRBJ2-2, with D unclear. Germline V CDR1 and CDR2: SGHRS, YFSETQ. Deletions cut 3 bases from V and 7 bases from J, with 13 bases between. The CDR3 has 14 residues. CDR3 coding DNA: TGCGCCAGCAGCTCCGGTCAATATAACGGGGAGCTGTTTTTT. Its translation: CASSSGQYNGELFF. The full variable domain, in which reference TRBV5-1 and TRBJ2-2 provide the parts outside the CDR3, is KAGVTQTPRYLIKTRGQQVTLSCSPISGHRSVSWYQQTPGQGLQFLFEYFSETQRNKGNFPGRFSGRQFSNSRSEMNVSTLELGDSALYLCASSSGQYNGELFFGEGSRLTVL.

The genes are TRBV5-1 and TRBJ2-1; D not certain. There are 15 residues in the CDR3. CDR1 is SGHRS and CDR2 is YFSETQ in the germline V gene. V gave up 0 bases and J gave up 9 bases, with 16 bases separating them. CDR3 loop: CASSLGLVVSSEQFF. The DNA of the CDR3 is TGCGCCAGCAGCTTGGGGTTAGTGGTCTCCAGTGAGCAGTTCTTC.

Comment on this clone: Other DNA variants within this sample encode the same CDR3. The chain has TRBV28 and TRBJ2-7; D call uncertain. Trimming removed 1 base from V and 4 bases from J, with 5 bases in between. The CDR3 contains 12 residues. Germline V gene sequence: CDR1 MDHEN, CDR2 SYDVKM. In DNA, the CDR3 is TGTGCCAGCAGTTTATTCAGTTACGAGCAGTACTTC. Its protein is CASSLFSYEQYF.

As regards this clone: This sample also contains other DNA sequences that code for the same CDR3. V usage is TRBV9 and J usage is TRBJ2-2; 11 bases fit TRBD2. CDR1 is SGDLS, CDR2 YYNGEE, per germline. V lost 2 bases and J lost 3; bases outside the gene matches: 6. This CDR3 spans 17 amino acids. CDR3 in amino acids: CASSVLPGLADTGELFF. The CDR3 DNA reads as TGTGCCAGCAGCGTGCTACCGGGACTAGCGGACACCGGGGAGCTGTTTTTT.

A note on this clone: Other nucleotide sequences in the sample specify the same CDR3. For the CDR3, the DNA is TGTGCCAGCTCACCAGCAGGCTTAGAGACCCAGTACTTC. Protein product: CASSPAGLETQYF. The chain couples TRBV18 to TRBJ2-5; D is undetermined. This CDR3 has 13 amino acids. In germline, CDR1 is KGHSH, CDR2 LQKENI. With 2 bases removed from V and 4 bases from J, the gap between germline ends came to 8 bases.

In DNA, the CDR3 is TGTGCCAGCAGCTTTAGGGGGGACAGGACATCCTACGAGCAGTACTTC. Protein sequence: CASSFRGDRTSYEQYF. V and J are TRBV7-9 and TRBJ2-7, with 8 bases that match TRBD1. V was clipped by 3 bases and J by 1 base; unmatched bases: 8. The CDR3 runs to 16 residues. Germline loops: CDR1 SEHNR, CDR2 FQNEAQ (reference sequence).

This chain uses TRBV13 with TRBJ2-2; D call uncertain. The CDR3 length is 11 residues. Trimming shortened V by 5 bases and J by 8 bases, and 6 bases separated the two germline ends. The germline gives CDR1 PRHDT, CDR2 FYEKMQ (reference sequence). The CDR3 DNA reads TGTGCCAGCAGCCGAAGTGGGGAGCTGTTTTTT. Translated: CASSRSGELFF.

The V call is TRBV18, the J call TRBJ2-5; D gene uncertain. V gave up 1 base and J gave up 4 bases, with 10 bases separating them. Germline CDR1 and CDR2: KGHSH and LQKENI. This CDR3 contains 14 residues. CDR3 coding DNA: TGTGCCAGCTCACCACAGGCGTCCGGAGAGACCCAGTACTTC. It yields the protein CASSPQASGETQYF.

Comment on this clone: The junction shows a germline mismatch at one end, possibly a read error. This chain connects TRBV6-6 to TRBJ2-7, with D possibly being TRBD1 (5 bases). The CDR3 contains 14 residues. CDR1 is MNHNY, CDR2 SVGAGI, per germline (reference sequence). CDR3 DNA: TGTGCCACCAGTATGGGGCAGGGCAACTACGAGCAGTACTTC. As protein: CATSMGQGNYEQYF.

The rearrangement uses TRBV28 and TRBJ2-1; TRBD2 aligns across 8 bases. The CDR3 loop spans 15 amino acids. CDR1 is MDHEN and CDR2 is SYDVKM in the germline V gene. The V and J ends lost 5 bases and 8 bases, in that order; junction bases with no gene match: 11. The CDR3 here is CASSINSGTRDEQFF. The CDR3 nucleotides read TGTGCCAGCAGTATTAATAGCGGGACGCGGGATGAGCAGTTCTTC.

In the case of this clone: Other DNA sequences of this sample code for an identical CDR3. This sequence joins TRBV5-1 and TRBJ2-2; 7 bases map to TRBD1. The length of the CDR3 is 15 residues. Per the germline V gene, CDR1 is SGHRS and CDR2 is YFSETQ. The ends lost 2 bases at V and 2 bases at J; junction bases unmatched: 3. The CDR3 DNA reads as TGCGCCAGCAGCTTAGGGGGCGTAAACACCGGGGAGCTGTTTTTT. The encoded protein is CASSLGGVNTGELFF.

The CDR3 loop reads CASSSGTGASTDTQYF. CDR3 coding DNA: TGTGCCAGCAGCTCCGGGACAGGGGCGAGCACAGATACGCAGTATTTT. This chain connects TRBV11-3 to TRBJ2-3; 10 bases agree with TRBD1. The germline CDR1 and CDR2 sequences are SGHNT and YENEEA. Trimming took 4 bases from V and 0 from J; bases not matched to a gene: 4. This CDR3 region has 16 residues.

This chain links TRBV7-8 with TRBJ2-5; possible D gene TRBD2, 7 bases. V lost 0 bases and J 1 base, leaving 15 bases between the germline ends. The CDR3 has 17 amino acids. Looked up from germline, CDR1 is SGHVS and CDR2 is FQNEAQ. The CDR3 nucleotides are TGTGCCAGCAGCTTAGCGAGGGGGGGCTGGGGCCAAGAGACCCAGTACTTC. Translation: CASSLARGGWGQETQYF.

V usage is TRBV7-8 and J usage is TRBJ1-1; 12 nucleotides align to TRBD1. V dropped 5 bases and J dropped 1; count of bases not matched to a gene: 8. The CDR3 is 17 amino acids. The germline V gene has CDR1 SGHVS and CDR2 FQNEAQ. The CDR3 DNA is TGTGCCAGCAGCCGGAGGGACAGGGGGCTTGCGAACACTGAAGCTTTCTTT. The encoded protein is CASSRRDRGLANTEAFF.